The 15 T cell receptor beta chains below were found in one sample sequenced in a study of blood T cell repertoires in COVID-19. Sequenced by immunoSEQ multiplex PCR; TCRdb stores in-frame clones only, minus some. The data hold approximately 220,000 clones, with about 80% observed a single time. Sample: peripheral blood. The source is a woman aged 55-70 years with acute or convalescent COVID-19.

This sequence joins TRBV5-4 and TRBJ2-1; D uncertain. Trimming shortened V by 0 bases and J by 6 bases, and 13 bases separated the two germline ends. The germline CDR1 and CDR2 sequences are SGHNT and YYREEE (reference sequence). This CDR3 is 15 amino acids long. The CDR3 nucleotides are TGTGCCAGCAGCTTGGAAGATACTATAGGCAATGAGCAGTTCTTC. Protein product: CASSLEDTIGNEQFF.

The J gene is TRBJ2-2, the V gene TRBV9, with 7 bases that match TRBD1. Germline CDR1 SGDLS, CDR2 YYNGEE. This CDR3 contains 16 residues. V shed 4 bases and J 4 bases; nucleotides not matched to a gene: 10. Here the CDR3 DNA reads TGTGCCAGCAGCAGGTCCGGGACAGAATTCACCGGGGAGCTGTTTTTT. Its translation: CASSRSGTEFTGELFF.

The CDR3: CASSLAGALNGYTF. The DNA for the CDR3 is TGTGCCAGCAGCTTAGCGGGGGCTTTGAATGGCTACACCTTC. The gene calls are TRBV7-9 and TRBJ1-2, with D perhaps TRBD1 (6 bases). The CDR3 covers 14 residues. Germline loops: CDR1 SEHNR, CDR2 FQNEAQ (reference sequence). V shed 0 bases and J shed 6 bases, with 11 bases lying between them.

The DNA for the CDR3 is TGCAGTGCTAGTCACATCGTCATGAACACTGAAGCTTTCTTT. Protein: CSASHIVMNTEAFF. The genes are TRBV20-1 and TRBJ1-1; D unresolved. The germline CDR1 and CDR2 sequences are DFQATT and SNEGSKA (reference sequence). The CDR3 consists of 14 residues. V was shortened by 3 bases and J by 0 bases, with 11 bases between the two germline ends.

The rearrangement uses TRBV9 and TRBJ1-2, with unresolved D. CDR3 length: 13 amino acids. CDR1 is SGDLS, CDR2 YYNGEE, per germline. Trimming removed 0 bases at V and 8 bases at J, with 11 bases between. Here the CDR3 DNA reads TGTGCCAGCAGCGTAGCGACGGCAGGAGGCTACACCTTC. It codes for CASSVATAGGYTF.

V gene TRBV2 combines with J gene TRBJ2-2, with TRBD1 matching over 8 bases. Per the germline V gene, CDR1 is SNHLY and CDR2 is FYNNEI. V lost 4 bases and J lost 2; bases outside the gene matches: 3. This CDR3 region has 15 residues. CDR3 sequence (DNA): TGTGCCAGCAGTGGACAGGGGCGTAACACCGGGGAGCTGTTTTTT. Protein sequence: CASSGQGRNTGELFF.

The chain links TRBV6-5 to TRBJ2-5; D is possibly TRBD1 (5 bases). The V gene lost 6 bases and the J gene lost 4 bases, with 12 bases spanning the gap. The V gene's germline CDR1 is MNHEY and CDR2 SVGAGI. The CDR3 sequence is 13 residues long. The CDR3 DNA reads TGTGCCAGCAGACAAAGGGGAATAGAGACCCAGTACTTC. As protein: CASRQRGIETQYF.

The chain has TRBV5-6 and TRBJ1-2, with D possibly TRBD1 on 5 matching bases. V was pared by 1 base and J by 4 bases, with 14 bases between. CDR3 size: 15 residues. Germline V gene lookup returns CDR1 SGHDT and CDR2 YYEEEE. In nucleotides, the CDR3 is TGTGCCAGCAGCTTGAAACGGGGGGAAGGCTATGGCTACACCTTC. This encodes CASSLKRGEGYGYTF.

This clone was recorded only once. This chain uses TRBV7-2 with TRBJ2-5; 10 nucleotides agree with TRBD1. Germline CDR1 SGHTA, CDR2 FQGNSA. CDR3 size: 16 residues. V dropped 5 bases and J dropped 2; count of bases not matched to a gene: 8. The CDR3 sequence is CASSGRTGGKQETQYF. CDR3 nucleotides: TGTGCCAGCAGCGGGAGGACAGGGGGGAAACAAGAGACCCAGTACTTC. The variable domain in full, completed from reference TRBV7-2 and TRBJ2-5, reads GAGVSQSPSNKVTEKGKDVELRCDPISGHTALYWYRQSLGQGLEFLIYFQGNSAPDKSGLPSDRFSAERTGGSVSTLTIQRTQQEDSAVYLCASSGRTGGKQETQYFGPGTRLLVL.

This clone was seen once. V usage is TRBV18 and J usage is TRBJ1-2; a weak D match, TRBD1 (6 bases). From germline, CDR1 is KGHSH and CDR2 LQKENI. V dropped 6 bases and J dropped 8 bases, with 19 bases sitting between them. The CDR3 contains 14 residues. The DNA of the CDR3 is TGTGCCAGCTCCCCAGGGGCGGAAAACAGCGGCTACACCTTC. Its translation: CASSPGAENSGYTF.

V gene TRBV18 combines with J gene TRBJ1-6, with D uncertain. V shed 0 bases and J shed 0 bases, with 6 bases lying between them. This CDR3 is 16 amino acids long. Germline lookup yields CDR1 KGHSH and CDR2 LQKENI. For the CDR3, the DNA is TGTGCCAGCTCACCACCGCCGAGCTCCTATAATTCACCCCTCCACTTT. Amino acid sequence: CASSPPPSSYNSPLHF.

The chain has TRBV25-1 and TRBJ1-2, with D possibly being TRBD1 (5 bases). Germline loops: CDR1 MGHDK, CDR2 SYGVNS. CDR3 size: 13 residues. V lost 4 bases and J lost 11, with 17 bases in between. CDR3 nucleotide sequence: TGTGCCAGCAGTGTTCGGGACGGGAGGAGGTACACCTTC. Translated: CASSVRDGRRYTF.

This chain joins TRBV29-1 and TRBJ2-6; D is uncertain. Per the germline V gene, CDR1 is SQVTM and CDR2 is ANQGSEA. V lost 0 bases, J lost 0 bases, and 6 bases lay in between. This CDR3 comprises 15 residues. CDR3 nucleotide sequence: TGCAGCGTTGAAGAACGGTCCTCTGGGGCCAACGTCCTGACTTTC. It encodes CSVEERSSGANVLTF.

V and J are TRBV5-1 and TRBJ1-2; tentative D call: TRBD1 (5 bases). The CDR3 is made up of 14 amino acids. The germline gives CDR1 SGHRS, CDR2 YFSETQ. Trimming removed 2 bases from V and 6 bases from J, with 14 bases in between. This CDR3 reads CASSLEPQGHGYTF. The DNA for the CDR3 is TGCGCCAGCAGCTTAGAACCTCAGGGCCATGGCTACACCTTC.

The chain is built from TRBV7-2 and TRBJ1-1; D possibly corresponds to TRBD1 (5 bases). This CDR3 is 15 amino acids long. Trimming left V 2 bases short and J 4 bases short, with 14 bases between. Germline lookup yields CDR1 SGHTA and CDR2 FQGNSA. This chain's CDR3 is CASSLRGGPATEAFF. In nucleotides, the CDR3 is TGTGCCAGCAGCTTACGGGGGGGTCCGGCCACTGAAGCTTTCTTT.